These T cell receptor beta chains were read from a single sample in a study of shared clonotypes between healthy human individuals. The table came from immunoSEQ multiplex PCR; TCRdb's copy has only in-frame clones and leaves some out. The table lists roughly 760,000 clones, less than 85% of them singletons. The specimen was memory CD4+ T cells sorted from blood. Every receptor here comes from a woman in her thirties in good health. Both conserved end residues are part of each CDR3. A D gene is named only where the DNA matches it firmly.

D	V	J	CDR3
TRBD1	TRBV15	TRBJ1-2	CATSRAGGYGYTF
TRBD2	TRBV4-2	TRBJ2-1	CASSQQLAGGQREQFF
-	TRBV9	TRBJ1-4	CASSVTSTGKLFF
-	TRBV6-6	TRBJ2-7	CASSKPDRSYEQYF
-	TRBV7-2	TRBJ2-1	CASSLARGSTEQFF
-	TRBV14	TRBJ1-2	CASSQVRNYGYTF
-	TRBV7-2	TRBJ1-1	CASSWGEDTEAFF
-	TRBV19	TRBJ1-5	CASSINGNQPQHF
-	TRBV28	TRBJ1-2	CASSLGIRRRRGYTF
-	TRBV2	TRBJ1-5	CASSAGWSNQPQHF
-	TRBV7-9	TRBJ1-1	CASRREATEAFF
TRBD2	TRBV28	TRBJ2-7	CASRRSGRAGYEQYF
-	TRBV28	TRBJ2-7	CASSLRLADPHF
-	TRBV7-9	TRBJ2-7	CASTHQEGPHEQYF
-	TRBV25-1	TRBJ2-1	CASSGVGSRSYNEQFF
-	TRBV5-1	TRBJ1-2	CASSSHGQSYGYTF
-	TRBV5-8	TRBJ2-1	CASSLRGTYNEQFF
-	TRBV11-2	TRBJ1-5	CASSSTADGQPQHF
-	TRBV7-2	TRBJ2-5	CASSLVGTGNSQETQYF
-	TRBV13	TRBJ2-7	CASSLVHAQRGDEQYF
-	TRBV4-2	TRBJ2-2	CASSQVGADERITGELFF
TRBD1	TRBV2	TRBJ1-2	CASSVGQNYGYTF
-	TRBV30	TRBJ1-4	CAWRPGVTTNEKLFF
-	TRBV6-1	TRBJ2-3	CASGIDTDTQYF
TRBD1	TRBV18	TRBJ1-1	CASSGDSEGAFF